These 5 T cell receptor beta chains were all obtained from the same sample, sequenced in a study of cytomegalovirus exposure and HLA in healthy donors. PCR used 60 Vbeta primers and 13 Jbeta primers. Sequencing was performed with immunoSEQ multiplex PCR; in TCRdb, only in-frame clones are kept and a portion is missing. This table holds about 90,000 clones, 55% to 70% found once. The sequenced material came from PBMCs. The receptors were gathered from a woman aged 45-65 years in good health and CMV-seropositive.

The chain couples TRBV18 to TRBJ2-7, with 7 bases identical to TRBD2. The CDR3 spans 13 residues. Germline V gene sequence: CDR1 KGHSH, CDR2 LQKENI. V lost 0 bases and J lost 6; bases outside the gene matches: 2. The CDR3 DNA reads TGTGCCAGCTCACCACCGGGAGGGGTCGAGCAGTACTTC. Amino acid sequence: CASSPPGGVEQYF.

The CDR3 sequence: CASNQPTGVNSPLHF. In DNA form, the CDR3 reads TGTGCCAGCAACCAACCGACAGGGGTAAATTCACCCCTCCACTTT. The rearrangement joins TRBV6-5 to TRBJ1-6; 8 bases line up with TRBD1. The germline gives CDR1 MNHEY, CDR2 SVGAGI. The CDR3 sequence is 15 residues long. After removal of 7 bases from V and 7 bases from J, the junction contained 9 bases not matched to a gene.

V usage is TRBV6-5 and J usage is TRBJ1-1; TRBD1 matches at 7 bases. Germline CDR1 reads MNHEY; CDR2 reads SVGAGI. J was trimmed by 5 bases and V by 7 bases; bases with no gene match: 10. The CDR3 contains 14 residues. The CDR3 DNA reads as TGTGCCAGCACCACCAGGGGGAGTTGGACTGAAGCTTTCTTT. It specifies CASTTRGSWTEAFF.

The chain uses TRBV5-6 and TRBJ1-2; 7 bases map to TRBD1. V gave up 4 bases and J gave up 8 bases; unmatched junction bases: 11. CDR3 size: 14 residues. From germline, CDR1 is SGHDT and CDR2 YYEEEE. The CDR3, as DNA: TGTGCCAGCAGCACCGAAACAGGGGAGAAAGGCTACACCTTC. It codes for CASSTETGEKGYTF.

The rearrangement uses TRBV6-5 and TRBJ2-5; tentative D call: TRBD1 (5 bases). The germline V gene has CDR1 MNHEY and CDR2 SVGAGI. The CDR3 is 15 amino acids. Between the trimmed V and J ends, which lost 0 bases and 1 base, there was a span of 9 bases. CDR3 region: CASSYSPRVQETQYF. The CDR3 nucleotides read TGTGCCAGCAGTTACTCCCCCAGGGTCCAAGAGACCCAGTACTTC.